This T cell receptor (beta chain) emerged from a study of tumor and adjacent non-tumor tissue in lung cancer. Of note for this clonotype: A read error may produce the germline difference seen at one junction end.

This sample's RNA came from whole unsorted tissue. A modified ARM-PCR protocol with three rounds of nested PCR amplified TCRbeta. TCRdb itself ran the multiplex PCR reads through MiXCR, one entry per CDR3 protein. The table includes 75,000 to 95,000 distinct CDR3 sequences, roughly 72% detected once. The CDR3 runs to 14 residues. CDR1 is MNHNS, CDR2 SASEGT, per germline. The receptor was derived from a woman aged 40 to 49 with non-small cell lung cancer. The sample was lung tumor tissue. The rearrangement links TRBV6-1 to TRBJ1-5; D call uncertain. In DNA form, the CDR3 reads TGTGCCGGCAGTGAAGCGCCTATCGATCAGTCCCAGCATTTT. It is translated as CAGSEAPIDQSQHF.